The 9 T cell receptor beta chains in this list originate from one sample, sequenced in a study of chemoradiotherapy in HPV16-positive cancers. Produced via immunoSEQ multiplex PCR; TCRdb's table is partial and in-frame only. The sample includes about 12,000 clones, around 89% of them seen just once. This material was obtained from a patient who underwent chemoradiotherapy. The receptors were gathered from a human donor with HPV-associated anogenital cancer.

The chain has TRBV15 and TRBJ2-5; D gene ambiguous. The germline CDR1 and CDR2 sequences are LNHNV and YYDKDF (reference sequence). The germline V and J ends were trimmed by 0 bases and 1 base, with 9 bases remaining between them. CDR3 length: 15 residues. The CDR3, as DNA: TGTGCCACCAGCAGAGATGGTTCAGTCCAAGAGACCCAGTACTTC. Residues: CATSRDGSVQETQYF.

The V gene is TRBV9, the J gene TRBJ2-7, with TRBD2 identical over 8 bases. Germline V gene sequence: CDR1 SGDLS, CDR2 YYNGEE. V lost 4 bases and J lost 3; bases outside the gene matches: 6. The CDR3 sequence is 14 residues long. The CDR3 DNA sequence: TGTGCCAGCAGCCGGGGGGGCGGGGGCTACGAGCAGTACTTC. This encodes CASSRGGGGYEQYF.

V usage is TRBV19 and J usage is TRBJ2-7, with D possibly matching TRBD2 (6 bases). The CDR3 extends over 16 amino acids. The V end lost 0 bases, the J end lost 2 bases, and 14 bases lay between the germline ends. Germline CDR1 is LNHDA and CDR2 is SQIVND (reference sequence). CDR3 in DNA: TGTGCCAGTAGTATAGATGGGGGACTTAAAGCCTACGAGCAGTACTTC. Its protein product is CASSIDGGLKAYEQYF.

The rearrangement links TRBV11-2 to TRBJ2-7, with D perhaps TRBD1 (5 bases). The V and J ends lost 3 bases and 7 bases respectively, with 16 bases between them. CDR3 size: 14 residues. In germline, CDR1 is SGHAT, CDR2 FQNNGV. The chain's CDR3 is CASSFRQPPGEQYF. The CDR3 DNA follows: TGTGCCAGCAGCTTCCGACAGCCACCTGGGGAGCAGTACTTC. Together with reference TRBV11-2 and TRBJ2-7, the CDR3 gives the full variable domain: EAGVAQSPRYKIIEKRQSVAFWCNPISGHATLYWYQQILGQGPKLLIQFQNNGVVDDSQLPKDRFSAERLKGVDSTLKIQPAKLEDSAVYLCASSFRQPPGEQYFGPGTRLTVT.

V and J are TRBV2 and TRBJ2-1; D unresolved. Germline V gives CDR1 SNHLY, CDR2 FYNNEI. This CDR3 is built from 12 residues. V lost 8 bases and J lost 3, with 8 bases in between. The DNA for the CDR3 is TGTGCCAGCTTTGTGAGCTACAATGAGCAGTTCTTC. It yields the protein CASFVSYNEQFF.

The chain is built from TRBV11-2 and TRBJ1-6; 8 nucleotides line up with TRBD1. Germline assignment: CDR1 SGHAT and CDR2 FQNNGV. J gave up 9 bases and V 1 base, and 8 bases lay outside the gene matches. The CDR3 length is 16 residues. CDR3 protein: CASSLATGQVFSPLHF. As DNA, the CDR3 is TGTGCCAGCAGCTTAGCGACGGGACAGGTATTTTCACCCCTCCACTTT.

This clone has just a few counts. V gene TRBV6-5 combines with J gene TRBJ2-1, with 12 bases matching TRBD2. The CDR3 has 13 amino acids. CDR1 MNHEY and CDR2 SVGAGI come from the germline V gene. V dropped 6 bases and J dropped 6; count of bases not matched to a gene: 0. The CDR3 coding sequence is TGTGCCAGCAGGACTAGCGGGGGCAATGAGCAGTTCTTC. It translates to CASRTSGGNEQFF.

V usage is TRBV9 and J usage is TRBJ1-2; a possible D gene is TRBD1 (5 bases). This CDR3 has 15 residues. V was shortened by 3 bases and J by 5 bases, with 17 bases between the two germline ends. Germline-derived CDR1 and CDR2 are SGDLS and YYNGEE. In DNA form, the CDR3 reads TGTGCCAGCAGCGCTCAACCGGGGCGGGGTTATGGCTACACCTTC. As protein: CASSAQPGRGYGYTF.

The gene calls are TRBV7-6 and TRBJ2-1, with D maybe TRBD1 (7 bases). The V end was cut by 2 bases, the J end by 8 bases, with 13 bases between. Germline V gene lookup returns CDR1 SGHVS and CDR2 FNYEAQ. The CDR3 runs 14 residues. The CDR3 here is CASSLLGGGDEQFF. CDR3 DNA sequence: TGTGCCAGCAGCTTATTAGGGGGCGGGGATGAGCAGTTCTTC.